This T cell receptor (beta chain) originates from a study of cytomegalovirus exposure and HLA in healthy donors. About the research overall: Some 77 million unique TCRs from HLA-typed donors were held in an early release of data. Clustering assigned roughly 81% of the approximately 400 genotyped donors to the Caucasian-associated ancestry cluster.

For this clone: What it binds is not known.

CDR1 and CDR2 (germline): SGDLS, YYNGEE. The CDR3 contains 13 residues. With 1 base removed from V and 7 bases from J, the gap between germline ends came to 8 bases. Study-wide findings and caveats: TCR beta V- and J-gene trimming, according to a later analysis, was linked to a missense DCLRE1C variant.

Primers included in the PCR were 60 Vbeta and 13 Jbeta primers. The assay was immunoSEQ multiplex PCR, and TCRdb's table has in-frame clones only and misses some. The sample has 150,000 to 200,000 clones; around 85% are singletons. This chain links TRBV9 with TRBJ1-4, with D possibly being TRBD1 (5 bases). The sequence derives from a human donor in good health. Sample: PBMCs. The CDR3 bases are TGTGCCAGCAGCGTAACGGGGGGTGAAAAACTGTTTTTT. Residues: CASSVTGGEKLFF.